This is a list of T cell receptor beta chains from one sample in a study of CD8+ T cells in alopecia areata. Libraries were prepared by immunoSEQ multiplex PCR; TCRdb keeps only in-frame clonotypes and omits some of them. The table has about 76,000 clones, around two thirds seen once. The material was CD8+ T cells sorted from blood, obtained at week 24, from a patient treated with tofacitinib. All receptors derive from a human donor with alopecia areata. The CDR3 runs from the conserved cysteine through the conserved F or W. A D gene is named only where the DNA matches it firmly. Clone sizes are given selectively: once, few, many, or a class where the clone is expanded.

>15|TRBV27|TRBJ2-7|once|-
CASTSRPGGSYEQYF
TGTGCCAGCACCTCACGTCCGGGCGGGTCCTACGAGCAGTACTTC
>14|TRBV7-2|TRBJ1-4|-|TRBD1
CASSWTGANEKLFF
TGTGCCAGCAGCTGGACAGGGGCTAATGAAAAACTGTTTTTT
>12|TRBV19|TRBJ1-1|few|-
CASKYTNTEAFF
TGTGCCAGTAAGTACACGAACACTGAAGCTTTCTTT
>17|TRBV15|TRBJ1-6|-|-
CATSRDGRSSYNSPLHF
TGTGCCACCAGCAGAGATGGTAGGAGCTCCTATAATTCACCCCTCCACTTT
>14|TRBV27|TRBJ1-2|-|TRBD1
CASSQGDGVYGYTF
TGTGCCAGCAGCCAGGGGGACGGGGTCTATGGCTACACCTTC
>15|TRBV19|TRBJ2-1|-|-
CASSIEADSYNEQFF
TGTGCCAGTAGTATTGAGGCAGACTCCTACAATGAGCAGTTCTTC
>14|TRBV27|TRBJ1-5|many|TRBD1
CASREQGDNQPQHF
TGTGCCAGCAGAGAACAGGGGGACAATCAGCCCCAGCATTTT
>15|TRBV27|TRBJ2-2|-|-
CASRPAGSPTGELFF
TGTGCCAGCAGACCCGCCGGGAGCCCCACCGGGGAGCTGTTTTTT
>14|TRBV5-5|TRBJ1-5|-|-
CASSLQYSNQPQHF
TGTGCCAGCAGCTTGCAGTACAGCAATCAGCCCCAGCATTTT
>15|TRBV4-1|TRBJ2-7|-|TRBD1
CASSQETGVGYEQYF
TGCGCCAGCAGCCAAGAGACAGGGGTTGGGTACGAGCAGTACTTC
>11|TRBV30|TRBJ2-7|-|-
CAWSDGYEQYF
TGTGCCTGGAGCGACGGATACGAGCAGTACTTC
>12|TRBV4-3|TRBJ2-2|-|-
CASSQLVGELFF
TGCGCCAGCAGCCAACTCGTGGGGGAGCTGTTTTTT
>15|TRBV6-5|TRBJ2-7|medium-sized|TRBD2
CASSYSTSGSYEQYF
TGTGCCAGCAGTTACTCGACTAGCGGGAGTTACGAGCAGTACTTC
>14|TRBV19|TRBJ1-5|few|TRBD1
CASSPGGGGQPQHF
TGTGCCAGTAGCCCAGGGGGCGGCGGACAGCCCCAGCATTTT
>14|TRBV13|TRBJ2-7|-|-
CASSLTGASYEQYF
TGTGCCAGCAGCTTGACGGGGGCCTCCTACGAGCAGTACTTC
>18|TRBV27|TRBJ2-2|-|-
CASSSLTLTLLNTGELFF
TGTGCCAGCAGTTCCCTCACCCTCACCCTTCTGAACACCGGGGAGCTGTTTTTT
>13|TRBV29-1|TRBJ1-2|-|-
CSVEARLNYGYTF
TGCAGCGTTGAAGCACGACTAAACTATGGCTACACCTTC
>13|TRBV29-1|TRBJ1-1|once|-
CSVEVTGRAEAFF
TGCAGCGTTGAAGTAACGGGGCGGGCTGAAGCTTTCTTT
>15|TRBV29-1|TRBJ2-1|few|TRBD2
CSVGGTSGHYNEQFF
TGCAGCGTCGGCGGGACTAGCGGGCACTACAATGAGCAGTTCTTC
>13|TRBV5-4|TRBJ2-7|-|-
CASSIGGSYEQYF
TGTGCCAGCAGCATAGGGGGGTCCTACGAGCAGTACTTC
>14|TRBV29-1|TRBJ2-7|-|TRBD2
CSVAPLAGSYEQYF
TGCAGCGTTGCCCCACTAGCGGGTTCCTACGAGCAGTACTTC
>15|TRBV6-5|TRBJ1-2|-|-
CASSYVQNQNYGYTF
TGTGCCAGCAGTTACGTACAGAACCAAAACTATGGCTACACCTTC
>16|TRBV11-2|TRBJ2-1|few|-
CASSNVGGPSYNEQFF
TGTGCCAGCAGCAATGTGGGGGGGCCCTCCTACAATGAGCAGTTCTTC
>15|TRBV14|TRBJ1-2|few|-
CASSPGGRNLYGYTF
TGTGCCAGCAGCCCTGGTGGCCGAAACCTATATGGCTACACCTTC
>13|TRBV30|TRBJ2-2|-|-
CAWSVVNTGELFF
TGTGCCTGGAGTGTAGTGAACACCGGGGAGCTGTTTTTT
>13|TRBV5-4|TRBJ2-3|-|-
CASSFQGTDTQYF
TGTGCCAGCAGCTTTCAGGGCACAGATACGCAGTATTTT
>13|TRBV6-5|TRBJ2-1|-|TRBD1
CASSRDRGTEQFF
TGTGCCAGCAGCCGGGACAGGGGGACAGAGCAGTTCTTC
>16|TRBV4-3|TRBJ2-7|-|TRBD1
CASSQSGTGETYEQYF
TGCGCCAGCAGCCAAAGCGGGACAGGGGAGACCTACGAGCAGTACTTC
>14|TRBV27|TRBJ1-2|-|TRBD1
CASRRQGAGDGYTF
TGTGCCAGCCGAAGACAGGGGGCAGGCGATGGCTACACCTTC
>14|TRBV6-5|TRBJ1-2|-|-
CASRQDSSYYGYTF
TGTGCCAGCAGACAGGACAGTTCATACTATGGCTACACCTTC
>14|TRBV7-9|TRBJ1-2|-|TRBD1
CASSRSGTGDGYTF
TGTGCCAGCAGCCGCTCCGGGACAGGGGATGGCTACACCTTC
>15|TRBV15|TRBJ2-1|-|-
CATSRAEQGVNEQFF
TGTGCCACCAGCAGAGCAGAACAGGGAGTAAATGAGCAGTTCTTC
>14|TRBV29-1|TRBJ1-2|-|-
CSVGRDGANYGYTF
TGCAGCGTCGGCCGGGACGGAGCTAACTATGGCTACACCTTC
>15|TRBV4-1|TRBJ2-7|-|-
CASSQDTTSSYEQYF
TGCGCCAGCAGCCAAGATACCACTAGTTCCTACGAGCAGTACTTC
>14|TRBV27|TRBJ2-7|-|-
CASSPQLALYEQYF
TGTGCCAGCAGCCCACAGTTAGCACTCTACGAGCAGTACTTC
>10|TRBV28|TRBJ1-1|few|-
CASTGFEAFF
TGTGCCAGTACAGGGTTTGAAGCTTTCTTT
>16|TRBV5-1|TRBJ1-5|-|TRBD1
CASSPLGGREEQPQHF
TGCGCCAGCAGCCCGTTAGGGGGCAGGGAGGAACAGCCCCAGCATTTT
>16|TRBV4-1|TRBJ2-7|-|-
CASSQDSTSTYYEQYF
TGCGCCAGCAGCCAAGACTCCACTAGCACATACTACGAGCAGTACTTC
>13|TRBV4-3|TRBJ1-1|-|-
CASSQVLNTEAFF
TGCGCCAGCAGCCAAGTACTGAACACTGAAGCTTTCTTT
>12|TRBV5-6|TRBJ1-1|few|-
CASSLGSSEAFF
TGTGCCAGCAGCTTGGGGAGCTCTGAAGCTTTCTTT
>13|TRBV7-8|TRBJ2-7|-|TRBD2
CASSDSGGDEQYF
TGTGCCAGCAGCGATAGCGGGGGTGACGAGCAGTACTTC
>12|TRBV27|TRBJ1-5|-|-
CASRGGNQPQHF
TGTGCCAGCCGAGGTGGTAATCAGCCCCAGCATTTT
>13|TRBV30|TRBJ2-7|-|-
CTWRGFRLDEQYF
TGTACCTGGAGGGGCTTTCGGCTAGACGAGCAGTACTTC
>13|TRBV5-1|TRBJ2-7|few|-
CASSLESSNEQYF
TGCGCCAGCAGCTTGGAAAGTTCCAACGAGCAGTACTTC
>15|TRBV7-9|TRBJ2-1|-|-
CASSDTQFSYNEQFF
TGTGCCAGCAGCGATACACAGTTCTCCTACAATGAGCAGTTCTTC
>13|TRBV7-6|TRBJ1-1|many|-
CASSLGSYTEAFF
TGTGCCAGCAGCTTAGGGAGTTACACTGAAGCTTTCTTT
>17|TRBV7-2|TRBJ2-4|-|TRBD2
CASSLDMSGMVKNIQYF
TGTGCCAGCAGCTTAGACATGAGCGGGATGGTCAAAAACATTCAGTACTTC
>12|TRBV30|TRBJ2-7|-|-
CAWSVLGYEQYF
TGTGCCTGGAGTGTACTGGGATACGAGCAGTACTTC
>13|TRBV30|TRBJ2-2|few|-
CAWAFGGTGELFF
TGTGCCTGGGCTTTTGGGGGGACCGGGGAGCTGTTTTTT
>15|TRBV7-9|TRBJ2-5|once|TRBD1
CASSLAGTEQETQYF
TGTGCCAGCAGCTTGGCAGGGACAGAGCAAGAGACCCAGTACTTC
>16|TRBV27|TRBJ2-5|-|TRBD2
CASSSTLAGGVETQYF
TGTGCCAGCAGTTCGACTCTAGCGGGAGGGGTGGAGACCCAGTACTTC
>12|TRBV19|TRBJ1-1|-|TRBD1
CASRQGATEAFF
TGTGCCAGTAGACAGGGGGCCACTGAAGCTTTCTTT
>14|TRBV5-6|TRBJ2-5|-|-
CASRTGTLQETQYF
TGTGCCAGCAGAACCGGGACACTACAAGAGACCCAGTACTTC
>11|TRBV27|TRBJ2-1|-|-
CASSLGYEQFF
TGTGCCAGCAGTTTAGGGTATGAGCAGTTCTTC
>14|TRBV9|TRBJ2-3|-|-
CASGDRRRTDTQYF
TGTGCCAGCGGAGATCGAAGGCGCACAGATACGCAGTATTTT
>11|TRBV27|TRBJ2-2|-|-
CASGNTGELFF
TGTGCCAGCGGAAACACCGGGGAGCTGTTTTTT
>14|TRBV7-8|TRBJ1-2|-|TRBD1
CASSLGQANYGYTF
TGTGCCAGCAGCTTGGGACAGGCAAACTATGGCTACACCTTC
>15|TRBV11-2|TRBJ2-1|-|TRBD2
CASSPPGGINEGQFF
TGTGCCAGCAGCCCCCCCGGGGGGATTAATGAAGGGCAGTTCTTC
>13|TRBV30|TRBJ1-1|-|-
CAWSTGQGTEAFF
TGTGCCTGGAGTACCGGTCAGGGCACTGAAGCTTTCTTT
>15|TRBV19|TRBJ2-1|-|-
CASSIGESSYNEQFF
TGTGCCAGTAGTATTGGGGAAAGCTCCTACAATGAGCAGTTCTTC